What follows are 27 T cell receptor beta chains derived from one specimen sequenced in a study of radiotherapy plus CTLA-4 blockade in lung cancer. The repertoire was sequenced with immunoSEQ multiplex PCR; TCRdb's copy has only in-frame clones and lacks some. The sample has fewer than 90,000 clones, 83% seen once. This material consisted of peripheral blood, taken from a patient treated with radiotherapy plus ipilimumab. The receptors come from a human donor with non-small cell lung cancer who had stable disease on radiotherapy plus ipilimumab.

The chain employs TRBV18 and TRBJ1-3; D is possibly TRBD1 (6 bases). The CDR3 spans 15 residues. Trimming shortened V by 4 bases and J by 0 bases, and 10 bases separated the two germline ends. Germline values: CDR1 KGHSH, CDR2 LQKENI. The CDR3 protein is CASSLGHPSGNTIYF. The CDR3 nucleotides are TGTGCCAGCTCACTGGGACACCCCTCTGGAAACACCATATATTTT.

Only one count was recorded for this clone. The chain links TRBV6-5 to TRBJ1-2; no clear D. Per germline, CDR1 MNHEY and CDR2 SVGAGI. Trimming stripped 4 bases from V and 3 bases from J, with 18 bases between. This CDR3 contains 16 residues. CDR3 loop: CASSFALSGSDYGYTF. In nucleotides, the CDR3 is TGTGCCAGCAGTTTCGCGCTATCGGGGTCTGACTATGGCTACACCTTC.

CDR3 sequence (DNA): TGTGCCAGCTCACCCGGGACAGGGATGTACGAGCAGTACTTC. This gives the protein CASSPGTGMYEQYF. This sequence joins TRBV18 and TRBJ2-7, with TRBD1 matching over 9 bases. The CDR3 has 14 amino acids. Germline V lookup: CDR1 KGHSH, CDR2 LQKENI. V shed 3 bases, J shed 4 bases, and the junction held 4 bases outside the gene matches.

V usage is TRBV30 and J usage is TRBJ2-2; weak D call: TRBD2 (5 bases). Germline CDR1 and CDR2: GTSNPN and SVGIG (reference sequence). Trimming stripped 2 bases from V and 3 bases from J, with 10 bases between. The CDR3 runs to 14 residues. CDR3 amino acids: CAWSKGLDTGELFF. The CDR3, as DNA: TGTGCCTGGAGTAAAGGACTTGACACCGGGGAGCTGTTTTTT.

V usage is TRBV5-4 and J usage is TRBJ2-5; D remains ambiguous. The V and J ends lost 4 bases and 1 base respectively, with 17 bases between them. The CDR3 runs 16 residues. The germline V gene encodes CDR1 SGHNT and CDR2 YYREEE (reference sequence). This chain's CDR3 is CASSGGGGPSQETQYF. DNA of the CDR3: TGTGCCAGCAGCGGCGGCGGCGGCCCAAGCCAAGAGACCCAGTACTTC.

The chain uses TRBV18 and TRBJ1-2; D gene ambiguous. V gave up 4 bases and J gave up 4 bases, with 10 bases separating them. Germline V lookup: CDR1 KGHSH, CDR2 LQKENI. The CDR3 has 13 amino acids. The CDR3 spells CASSQQSGYGYTF. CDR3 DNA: TGTGCCAGCTCACAACAGTCCGGCTATGGCTACACCTTC.

In nucleotides, the CDR3 is TGCGCCAGCAGCTTGGGCCCCGGTAACACTGAAGCTTTCTTT. It encodes CASSLGPGNTEAFF. The chain couples TRBV5-1 to TRBJ1-1; D is ambiguous. Germline V CDR1 and CDR2: SGHRS, YFSETQ. Deletions cut 0 bases from V and 2 bases from J, with 8 bases between. The CDR3 is 14 residues long. Together with reference TRBV5-1 and TRBJ1-1, the CDR3 gives the full variable domain: KAGVTQTPRYLIKTRGQQVTLSCSPISGHRSVSWYQQTPGQGLQFLFEYFSETQRNKGNFPGRFSGRQFSNSRSEMNVSTLELGDSALYLCASSLGPGNTEAFFGQGTRLTVV.

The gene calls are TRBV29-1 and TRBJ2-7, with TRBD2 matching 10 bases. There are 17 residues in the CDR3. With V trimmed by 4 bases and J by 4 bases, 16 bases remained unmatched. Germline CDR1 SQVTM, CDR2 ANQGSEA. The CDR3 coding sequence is TGCAGCGTTGTCCTGAGATCCAGCGGGAGGGCCCCATACGAGCAGTACTTC. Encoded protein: CSVVLRSSGRAPYEQYF.

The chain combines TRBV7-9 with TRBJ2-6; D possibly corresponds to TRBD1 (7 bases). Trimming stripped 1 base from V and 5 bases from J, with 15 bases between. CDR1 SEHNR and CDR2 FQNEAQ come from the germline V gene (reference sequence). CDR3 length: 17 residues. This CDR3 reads CASSLGRGAGWANVLTF. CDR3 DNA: TGTGCCAGCAGCTTAGGCAGGGGGGCCGGCTGGGCCAACGTCCTGACTTTC.

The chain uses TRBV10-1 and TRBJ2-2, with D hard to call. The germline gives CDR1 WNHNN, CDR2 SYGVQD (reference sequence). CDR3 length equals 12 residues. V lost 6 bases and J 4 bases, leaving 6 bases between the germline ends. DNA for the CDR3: TGCGCCAGCAGCTCGTTCACCGGGGAGCTGTTTTTT. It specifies CASSSFTGELFF.

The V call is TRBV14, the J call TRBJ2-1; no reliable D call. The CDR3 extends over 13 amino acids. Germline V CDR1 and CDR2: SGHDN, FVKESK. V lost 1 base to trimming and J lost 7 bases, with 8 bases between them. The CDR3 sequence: CASSQVGKNEQFF. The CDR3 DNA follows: TGTGCCAGCAGCCAAGTAGGAAAAAATGAGCAGTTCTTC.

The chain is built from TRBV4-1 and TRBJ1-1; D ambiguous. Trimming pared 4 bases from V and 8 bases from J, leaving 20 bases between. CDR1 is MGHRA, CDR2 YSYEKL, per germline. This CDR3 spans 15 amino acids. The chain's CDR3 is CASSLGKSFPGEAFF. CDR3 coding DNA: TGCGCCAGCAGCCTCGGGAAGAGTTTCCCGGGAGAAGCTTTCTTT.

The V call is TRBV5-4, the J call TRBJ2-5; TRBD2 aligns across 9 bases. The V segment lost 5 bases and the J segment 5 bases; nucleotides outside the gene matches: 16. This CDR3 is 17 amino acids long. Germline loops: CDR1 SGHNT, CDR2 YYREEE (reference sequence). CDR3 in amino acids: CASRTKPSGVRQETQYF. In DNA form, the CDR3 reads TGTGCCAGCAGAACCAAACCTAGCGGGGTGAGACAGGAGACCCAGTACTTC.

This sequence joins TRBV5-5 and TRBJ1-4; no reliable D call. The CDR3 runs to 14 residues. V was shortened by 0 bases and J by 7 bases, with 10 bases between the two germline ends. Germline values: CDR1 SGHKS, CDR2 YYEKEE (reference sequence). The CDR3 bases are TGTGCCAGCAGCTTGGGACTGAAGGCTGAAAAACTGTTTTTT. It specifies CASSLGLKAEKLFF.

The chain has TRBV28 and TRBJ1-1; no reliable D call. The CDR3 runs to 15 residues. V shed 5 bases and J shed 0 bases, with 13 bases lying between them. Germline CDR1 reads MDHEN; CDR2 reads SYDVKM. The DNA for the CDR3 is TGTGCCAGCAGTGCTCTACGGGGAGTGAACACTGAAGCTTTCTTT. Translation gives CASSALRGVNTEAFF.

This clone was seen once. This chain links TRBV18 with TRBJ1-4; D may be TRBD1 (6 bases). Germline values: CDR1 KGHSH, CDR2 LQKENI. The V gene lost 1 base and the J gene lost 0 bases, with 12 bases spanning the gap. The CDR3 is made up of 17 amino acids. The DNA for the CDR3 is TGTGCCAGCTCACCACGCAGGGGCAAGGCAACTAATGAAAAACTGTTTTTT. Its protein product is CASSPRRGKATNEKLFF.

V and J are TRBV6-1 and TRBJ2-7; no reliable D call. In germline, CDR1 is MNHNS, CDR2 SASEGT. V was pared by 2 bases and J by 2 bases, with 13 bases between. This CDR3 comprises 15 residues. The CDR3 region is CASSENGLSTYEQYF. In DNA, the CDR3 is TGTGCCAGCAGTGAAAACGGGCTATCCACCTACGAGCAGTACTTC.

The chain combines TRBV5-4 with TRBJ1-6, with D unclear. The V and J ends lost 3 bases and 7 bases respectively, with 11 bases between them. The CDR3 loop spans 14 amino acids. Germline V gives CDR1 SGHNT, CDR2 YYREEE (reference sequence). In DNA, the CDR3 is TGTGCCAGCAGCTCCGACGGCTGGAATTCACCCCTCCACTTT. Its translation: CASSSDGWNSPLHF.

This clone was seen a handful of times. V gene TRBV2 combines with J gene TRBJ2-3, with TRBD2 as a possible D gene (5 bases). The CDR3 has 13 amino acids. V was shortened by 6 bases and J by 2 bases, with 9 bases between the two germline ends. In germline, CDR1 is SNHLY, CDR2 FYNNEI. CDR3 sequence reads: CASREDFTDTQYF. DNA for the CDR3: TGTGCCAGCAGGGAGGACTTCACAGATACGCAGTATTTT.

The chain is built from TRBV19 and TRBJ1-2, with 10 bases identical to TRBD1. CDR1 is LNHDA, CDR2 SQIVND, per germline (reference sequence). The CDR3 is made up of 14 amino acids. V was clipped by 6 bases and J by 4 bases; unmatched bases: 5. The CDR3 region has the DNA TGTGCCAGTAGCGGGACAGGGGCTCTCTATGGCTACACCTTC. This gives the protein CASSGTGALYGYTF.

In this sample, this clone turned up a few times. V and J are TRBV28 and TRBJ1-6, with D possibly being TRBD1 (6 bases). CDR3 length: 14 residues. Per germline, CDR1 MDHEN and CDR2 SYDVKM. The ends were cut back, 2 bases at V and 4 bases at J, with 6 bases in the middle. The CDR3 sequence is CASSLGQYNSPLHF. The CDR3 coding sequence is TGTGCCAGCAGTTTAGGACAGTATAATTCACCCCTCCACTTT.

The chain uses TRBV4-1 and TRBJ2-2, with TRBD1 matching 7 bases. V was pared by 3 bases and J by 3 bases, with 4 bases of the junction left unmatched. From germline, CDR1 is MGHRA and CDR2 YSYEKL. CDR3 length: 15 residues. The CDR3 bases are TGCGCCAGCAGCCAGGGGACAGTCGACACCGGGGAGCTGTTTTTT. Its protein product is CASSQGTVDTGELFF.

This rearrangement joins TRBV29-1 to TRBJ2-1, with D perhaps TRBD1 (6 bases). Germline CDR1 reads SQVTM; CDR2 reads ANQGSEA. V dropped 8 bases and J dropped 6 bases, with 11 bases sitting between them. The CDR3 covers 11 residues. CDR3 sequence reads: CSPIRGNEQFF. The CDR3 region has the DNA TGCAGCCCAATCAGGGGCAATGAGCAGTTCTTC.

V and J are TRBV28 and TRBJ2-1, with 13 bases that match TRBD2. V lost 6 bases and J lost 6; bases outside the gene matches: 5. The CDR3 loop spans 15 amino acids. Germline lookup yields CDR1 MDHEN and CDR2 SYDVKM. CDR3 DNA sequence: TGTGCCAGCAGCGTAACTAGCGGGGGGGCCAATGAGCAGTTCTTC. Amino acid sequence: CASSVTSGGANEQFF.

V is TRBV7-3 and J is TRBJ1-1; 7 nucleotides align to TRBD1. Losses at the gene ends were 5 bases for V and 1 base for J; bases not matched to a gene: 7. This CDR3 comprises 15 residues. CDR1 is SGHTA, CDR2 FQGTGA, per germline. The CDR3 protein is CASSQGVLKNTEAFF. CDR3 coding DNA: TGTGCCAGCAGCCAGGGGGTTTTGAAGAACACTGAAGCTTTCTTT.

The CDR3 sequence: CSAGMGETQYF. In DNA form, the CDR3 reads TGCAGTGCTGGGATGGGAGAGACCCAGTACTTC. The chain recombines TRBV20-1 with TRBJ2-5; the D is unclear. From germline, CDR1 is DFQATT and CDR2 SNEGSKA (reference sequence). V lost 5 bases to trimming and J lost 4 bases, with 8 bases between them. The CDR3 has 11 amino acids.

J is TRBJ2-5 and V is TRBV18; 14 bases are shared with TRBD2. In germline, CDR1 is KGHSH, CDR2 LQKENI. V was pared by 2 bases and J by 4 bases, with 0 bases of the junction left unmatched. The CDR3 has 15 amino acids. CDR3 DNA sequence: TGTGCCAGCTCACCAGGGACTAGCGGGAGAGAGACCCAGTACTTC. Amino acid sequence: CASSPGTSGRETQYF.